Below, one TCR beta chain is given with its context. Assay: immunoSEQ multiplex PCR; the TCRdb copy retains only in-frame clones and omits some. Of more than 75,000 clones in the sample, 84% were seen once. This sample is part of a study of OX40 agonist ivuxolimab in advanced cancers. In the study overall: At 0.01 to 10 mg/kg, ivuxolimab was administered intravenously to patients every 2 weeks. A male proportion of around 86% was recorded, with mean age roughly 60 years and range about 20 to 85.

CDR3 length equals 15 residues. Trimming left V 3 bases short and J 0 bases short, with 11 bases between. CDR1 and CDR2 (germline): LNHNV, YYDKDF (reference sequence). This receptor was taken from an adult with an advanced solid tumor such as melanoma, head and neck, liver or kidney cancer. This chain connects TRBV15 to TRBJ1-1, with D possibly TRBD1 on 6 matching bases. The material sequenced was CD4+ or CD8+ T cells sorted from blood, taken in a trial of the OX40 agonist ivuxolimab. CDR3 sequence (DNA): TGTGCCACCAGCAGGCCCACAGGGCTGAACACTGAAGCTTTCTTT. Translated: CATSRPTGLNTEAFF. The full variable domain, in which reference TRBV15 and TRBJ1-1 provide the parts outside the CDR3, is DAMVIQNPRYQVTQFGKPVTLSCSQTLNHNVMYWYQQKSSQAPKLLFHYYDKDFNNEADTPDNFQSRRPNTSFCFLDIRSPGLGDTAMYLCATSRPTGLNTEAFFGQGTRLTVV.